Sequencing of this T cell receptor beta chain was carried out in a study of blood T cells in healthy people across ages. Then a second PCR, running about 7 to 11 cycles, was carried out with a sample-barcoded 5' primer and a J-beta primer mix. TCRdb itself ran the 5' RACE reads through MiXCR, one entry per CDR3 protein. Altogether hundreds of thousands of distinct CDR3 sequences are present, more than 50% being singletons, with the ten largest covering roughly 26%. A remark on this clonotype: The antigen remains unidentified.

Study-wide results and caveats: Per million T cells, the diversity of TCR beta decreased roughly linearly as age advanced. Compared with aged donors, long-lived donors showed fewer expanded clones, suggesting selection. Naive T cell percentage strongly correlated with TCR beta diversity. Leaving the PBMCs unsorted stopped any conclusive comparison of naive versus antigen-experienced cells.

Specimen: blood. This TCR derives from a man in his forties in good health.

In DNA, the CDR3 is TGTGCCAGCAGCTTTTCGACGGGTTCCACAGATACGCAGTATTTT. This translates into CASSFSTGSTDTQYF. The chain couples TRBV7-3 to TRBJ2-3; D is unresolved. V shed 3 bases and J shed 2 bases, with 12 bases lying between them. This CDR3 region has 15 residues. Per germline, CDR1 SGHTA and CDR2 FQGTGA. Based on the CDR3 plus reference TRBV7-3 and TRBJ2-3, the full variable domain is GAGVSQTPSNKVTEKGKYVELRCDPISGHTALYWYRQSLGQGPEFLIYFQGTGAADDSGLPNDRFFAVRPEGSVSTLKIQRTERGDSAVYLCASSFSTGSTDTQYFGPGTRLTVL.